This T cell receptor (beta chain) was sequenced in a study of human CD8 memory T cell subsets. General study findings and limits: T cells showing similarly high diversity were the stem-like memory and precursor exhausted cells, not the effector memory cells.

The germline V gene has CDR1 MDHEN and CDR2 SYDVKM. CDR3 length: 14 residues. With regard to this clonotype: Its antigen remains unidentified.

The TCR beta sequencing libraries came from UMI-labeled 5' RACE. Reanalyzing the 5' RACE reads, TCRdb keeps one entry per CDR3 protein, without DNA. Recorded here are around 19,000 distinct CDR3 sequences; the top ten clones represent about 5%. The J gene is TRBJ1-5, the V gene TRBV28. The specimen was CD8+ T cells from PBMCs. This TCR was recovered from a human donor in good health. CDR3 residues: CASSLNSHNQPQHF.